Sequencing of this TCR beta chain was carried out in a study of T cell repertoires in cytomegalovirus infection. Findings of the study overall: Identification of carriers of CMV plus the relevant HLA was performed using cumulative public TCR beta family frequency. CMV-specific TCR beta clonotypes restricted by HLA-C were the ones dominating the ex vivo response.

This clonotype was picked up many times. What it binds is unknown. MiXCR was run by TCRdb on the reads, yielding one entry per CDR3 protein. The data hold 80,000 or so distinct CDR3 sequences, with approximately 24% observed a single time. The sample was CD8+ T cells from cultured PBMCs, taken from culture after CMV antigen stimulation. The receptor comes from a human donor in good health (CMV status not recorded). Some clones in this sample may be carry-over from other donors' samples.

CDR3 sequence: CASLGMNTEAFF. The CDR3 DNA is TGTGCCAGCCTAGGGATGAACACTGAAGCTTTCTTT. The chain links TRBV6-1 to TRBJ1-1; D is undetermined. The germline V gene has CDR1 MNHNS and CDR2 SASEGT. The CDR3 is 12 amino acids. V was clipped by 8 bases and J by 0 bases, with 7 bases between them.